Listed here are 13 T cell receptor beta chains from one sample, sequenced in a study of T cells in localized non-small cell lung cancer. The table came from immunoSEQ multiplex PCR; TCRdb's copy has only in-frame clones and leaves some out. The sample holds some 15,000 clones; approximately 89% are singletons and the top ten take around 4.2%. The input for sequencing was peripheral blood, taken before any cancer treatment. These receptors were collected from a woman aged 35 to 69 with stage I lung adenocarcinoma.

This clone showed up just once. The chain carries TRBV4-3 and TRBJ2-3, with 9 nucleotides matching TRBD2. Trimming removed 0 bases from V and 6 bases from J; junction bases left unmatched: 7. The CDR3 contains 16 residues. Germline loops: CDR1 LGHNA, CDR2 YSLEER. CDR3: CASSQDRGGGADTQYF. CDR3 coding DNA: TGCGCCAGCAGCCAAGATAGGGGCGGGGGGGCTGATACGCAGTATTTT.

The chain joins TRBV7-9 to TRBJ1-1, with D uncertain. The CDR3 runs to 13 residues. V gave up 3 bases and J gave up 6 bases, with 11 bases separating them. Germline CDR1 is SEHNR and CDR2 is FQNEAQ (reference sequence). The CDR3 DNA is TGTGCCAGCAGCTTCGGCCGTAATCCTGAAGCTTTCTTT. Amino acids: CASSFGRNPEAFF.

The CDR3 DNA follows: TGTGCCAGCAGCCTGGGACTAGCGACCTACAATGAGCAGTTCTTC. It encodes CASSLGLATYNEQFF. The V and J genes are TRBV5-8 and TRBJ2-1; TRBD2 aligns across 10 bases. J was trimmed by 2 bases and V by 4 bases; bases with no gene match: 3. Per the germline V gene, CDR1 is SGHTS and CDR2 is YDEGEE. CDR3 length: 15 residues.

A word on this clone: One junction end disagrees with the germline gene, perhaps due to a read error. The V gene is TRBV5-8, the J gene TRBJ2-2; 7 nucleotides agree with TRBD1. Germline assignment: CDR1 SGHTS and CDR2 YDEGEE. The CDR3 length is 15 residues. Written as DNA, the CDR3 is TGTGCCAGCAACTTGGGACAGACGAACACCGGGGAGCTGTTTTTT. It specifies CASNLGQTNTGELFF.

The CDR3 region has the DNA TGTGCCAGTAGTCTCGGGAGGGTCTACGAGCAGTACTTC. Its translation is CASSLGRVYEQYF. This rearrangement joins TRBV19 to TRBJ2-7; 8 bases map to TRBD2. V was clipped by 5 bases and J by 3 bases; unmatched bases: 3. This CDR3 is built from 13 residues. CDR1 LNHDA and CDR2 SQIVND come from the germline V gene (reference sequence).

The chain couples TRBV28 to TRBJ2-3, with 12 bases fitting TRBD1. The CDR3 contains 18 residues. The germline V gene has CDR1 MDHEN and CDR2 SYDVKM. With V trimmed by 5 bases and J by 6 bases, 15 bases remained unmatched. The DNA for the CDR3 is TGTGCCAGCAGTCTTGTTCCGGCGGGACAGGGGGCGCGTGATACGCAGTATTTT. This sequence encodes CASSLVPAGQGARDTQYF.

The chain links TRBV12-5 to TRBJ1-2; 8 nucleotides agree with TRBD1. The CDR3 consists of 14 residues. CDR1 and CDR2 from the germline V gene are LGHNT and FRNRAP. With V trimmed by 7 bases and J by 8 bases, 12 bases remained unmatched. The CDR3 coding sequence is TGTGCTAGTGTCGACCCCGGGACAGGCACGGGCTACACCTTC. The encoded protein is CASVDPGTGTGYTF.

Only a few counts were recorded for this clone. The chain links TRBV7-6 to TRBJ2-5; 11 nucleotides align to TRBD2. The trim removed 5 bases at V and 5 bases at J, leaving 10 bases unmatched. Germline V gives CDR1 SGHVS, CDR2 FNYEAQ. The CDR3 is made up of 16 amino acids. As DNA, the CDR3 is TGTGCCAGCAGCCGAGGTCTAGCGGGGGGCCAGGAGACCCAGTACTTC. It encodes CASSRGLAGGQETQYF.

The chain uses TRBV5-5 and TRBJ1-6; TRBD1 is a possible D gene (6 bases). The CDR3 sequence is 15 residues long. CDR1 is SGHKS, CDR2 YYEKEE, per germline (reference sequence). Trimming left V 4 bases short and J 7 bases short, with 15 bases between. The CDR3 DNA sequence: TGTGCCAGCAGCGTGTGGACAGCGTCAAATTCACCCCTCCACTTT. Its translation is CASSVWTASNSPLHF.

This rearrangement joins TRBV2 to TRBJ2-1; D might be TRBD1 (5 bases). Germline CDR1 and CDR2: SNHLY and FYNNEI. With 5 bases removed from V and 8 bases from J, the gap between germline ends came to 13 bases. The CDR3 contains 13 residues. CDR3 in amino acids: CASSTGSTDEQFF. DNA for the CDR3: TGTGCCAGCAGTACAGGCAGCACGGATGAGCAGTTCTTC.

The V and J genes are TRBV7-2 and TRBJ1-4; 7 bases map to TRBD1. CDR1 SGHTA and CDR2 FQGNSA come from the germline V gene. The ends lost 2 bases at V and 5 bases at J; junction bases unmatched: 2. The CDR3 spans 14 residues. The CDR3 sequence is CASSLIQGNEKLFF. Written as DNA, the CDR3 is TGTGCCAGCAGCTTAATACAGGGGAATGAAAAACTGTTTTTT.

The chain combines TRBV19 with TRBJ1-1; D is unresolved. The CDR3 totals 13 residues. Trimming shortened V by 2 bases and J by 10 bases, and 14 bases separated the two germline ends. CDR1 is LNHDA, CDR2 SQIVND, per germline (reference sequence). The CDR3 DNA is TGTGCCAGTAGTATAATGCCGGATGAGGGAGCTTTCTTT. The encoded protein is CASSIMPDEGAFF.

V is TRBV2 and J is TRBJ2-2, with D possibly TRBD2 on 5 matching bases. V was shortened by 7 bases and J by 3 bases, with 9 bases between the two germline ends. The CDR3 is 13 residues long. Germline V gene sequence: CDR1 SNHLY, CDR2 FYNNEI. CDR3 bases: TGTGCCAGCACCGGACTGTACACCGGGGAGCTGTTTTTT. Residues: CASTGLYTGELFF.